Below are 25 T cell receptor beta chains sequenced from a single sample in a study of T cell changes during pregnancy in multiple sclerosis (dated by TCRdb to about 2019). Library preparation was by the immunoSEQ multiplex PCR assay. What TCRdb holds here is the immuneACCESS table cut down to in-frame rearrangements. Part of the clones is not present; checked against another copy, under half of the missing clones reflect an unresolved V gene, and the others are unexplained. The sample records about 50,000 clones, about 91% of which are singletons. The ten largest clones add up to about a tenth of the sample. The sequencing used CD8+ T cells from peripheral blood mononuclear cells, collected after pregnancy. These receptors originate from a female donor with multiple sclerosis, enrolled in a pregnancy study.

The gene calls are TRBV29-1 and TRBJ2-7, with D unresolved. Germline V CDR1 and CDR2: SQVTM, ANQGSEA. V was trimmed by 6 bases and J by 4 bases, leaving 22 bases between them. This CDR3 is built from 15 residues. This CDR3 is CSVELYMAAHYEQYF. DNA for the CDR3: TGCAGCGTAGAGCTCTATATGGCGGCTCATTACGAGCAGTACTTC.

V is TRBV25-1 and J is TRBJ2-7, with 8 bases identical to TRBD2. V lost 8 bases, J lost 2 bases, and 2 bases stayed unmatched. The CDR3 sequence is 12 residues long. CDR1 and CDR2 from the germline V gene are MGHDK and SYGVNS. As DNA, the CDR3 is TGTGCCAGCCGGGGGGGGACCTACGAGCAGTACTTC. Protein product: CASRGGTYEQYF.

In DNA form, the CDR3 reads TGTGCCAGCAGCCCACCGGACAGGGAATACGGCTACACCTTC. As protein: CASSPPDREYGYTF. This chain uses TRBV7-9 with TRBJ1-2; TRBD1 aligns across 8 bases. Germline V gene sequence: CDR1 SEHNR, CDR2 FQNEAQ (reference sequence). The CDR3 runs 14 residues. J gave up 8 bases and V 5 bases, and 10 bases lay outside the gene matches.

This clone was counted once. The chain carries TRBV7-9 and TRBJ1-4, with no clear D. CDR1 is SEHNR, CDR2 FQNEAQ, per germline (reference sequence). V lost 6 bases and J 0 bases, leaving 8 bases between the germline ends. The CDR3 is 14 amino acids. The CDR3 DNA is TGTGCCAGCAGAGAGCCTTCAACTAATGAAAAACTGTTTTTT. Amino acid sequence: CASREPSTNEKLFF.

This clone appeared a single time. This chain links TRBV19 with TRBJ2-1; TRBD2 matches 8 bases. The V segment lost 4 bases and the J segment 2 bases; nucleotides outside the gene matches: 4. The CDR3 is 15 amino acids. Germline CDR1 LNHDA, CDR2 SQIVND (reference sequence). The CDR3 nucleotides are TGTGCCAGTAGTACTGCGGGGGGAACCTACAATGAGCAGTTCTTC. Encoded protein: CASSTAGGTYNEQFF.

This chain joins TRBV25-1 and TRBJ1-2; tentative D call: TRBD1 (6 bases). This CDR3 contains 17 residues. CDR1 MGHDK and CDR2 SYGVNS come from the germline V gene. V lost 0 bases, J lost 5 bases, and 19 bases lay in between. The CDR3 DNA follows: TGTGCCAGCAGTGAATATAGACAGGTTCTCGGGGAGTATGGCTACACCTTC. It translates to CASSEYRQVLGEYGYTF.

The gene calls are TRBV7-6 and TRBJ2-3; 11 bases align to TRBD1. The length of the CDR3 is 14 residues. The V gene's germline CDR1 is SGHVS and CDR2 FNYEAQ. The ends lost 8 bases at V and 4 bases at J; junction bases unmatched: 5. CDR3 nucleotide sequence: TGTGCCAGCGGGGGGACAGGGGGGGCAGATACGCAGTATTTT. It specifies CASGGTGGADTQYF.

This sequence joins TRBV30 and TRBJ1-5; D is undetermined. Trimming took 4 bases from V and 0 from J, leaving 7 bases between them. The CDR3 sequence is 13 residues long. Germline V gene lookup returns CDR1 GTSNPN and CDR2 SVGIG (reference sequence). CDR3 loop: CAWTEDSNQPQHF. The CDR3, as DNA: TGTGCCTGGACAGAAGATAGCAATCAGCCCCAGCATTTT.

V is TRBV5-6 and J is TRBJ1-1; a weak D match, TRBD1 (5 bases). The CDR3 has 13 residues. The germline CDR1 and CDR2 sequences are SGHDT and YYEEEE. V lost 0 bases to trimming and J lost 6 bases, with 9 bases between them. CDR3 nucleotide sequence: TGTGCCAGCAGCTTGGGGGGGGATGCTGAAGCTTTCTTT. This encodes CASSLGGDAEAFF.

The rearrangement links TRBV6-1 to TRBJ2-7; a possible D gene is TRBD2 (5 bases). Trimming stripped 2 bases from V and 4 bases from J, with 12 bases between. From germline, CDR1 is MNHNS and CDR2 SASEGT. The CDR3 loop spans 14 amino acids. The CDR3 nucleotides are TGTGCCAGCAGTGAAAGTAAGGGCGGGTACGAGCAGTACTTC. Amino acid sequence: CASSESKGGYEQYF.

This clone was counted only a few times. The chain is built from TRBV6-6 and TRBJ1-1; no reliable D call. The germline V and J ends were trimmed by 5 bases and 10 bases, with 20 bases remaining between them. The CDR3 has 14 amino acids. CDR1 is MNHNY and CDR2 is SVGAGI in the germline V gene (reference sequence). The DNA for the CDR3 is TGTGCCAGCAGTGGGCAGGCCGCCCGTGAAGGAGCTTTCTTT. Its protein is CASSGQAAREGAFF.

The chain employs TRBV5-1 and TRBJ2-3, with a possible D match to TRBD1 (6 bases). Trimming removed 4 bases at V and 3 bases at J, with 18 bases between. The CDR3 consists of 16 residues. The V gene's germline CDR1 is SGHRS and CDR2 YFSETQ. The CDR3 is CASSRDGGLVTDTQYF. The DNA for the CDR3 is TGCGCCAGCAGCCGGGATGGGGGCCTTGTGACAGATACGCAGTATTTT.

The J gene is TRBJ2-4, the V gene TRBV15; TRBD2 aligns across 15 bases. From germline, CDR1 is LNHNV and CDR2 YYDKDF (reference sequence). This CDR3 spans 17 amino acids. V gave up 11 bases and J gave up 0 bases; unmatched junction bases: 8. The CDR3 region has the DNA TGTGCCGTACGGGGACTAGCGGGGGGACTAGCCAAAAACATTCAGTACTTC. Its translation is CAVRGLAGGLAKNIQYF.

This rearrangement joins TRBV11-1 to TRBJ1-1; no reliable D call. The CDR3 consists of 14 residues. Germline loops: CDR1 SGHAT, CDR2 FQDESV (reference sequence). V lost 5 bases, J lost 1 base, and 11 bases lay in between. CDR3 sequence reads: CASSGRRENTEAFF. The CDR3 DNA follows: TGTGCCAGCAGCGGACGACGGGAGAACACTGAAGCTTTCTTT.

The rearrangement joins TRBV13 to TRBJ2-5; TRBD1 might be the D (6 bases). V lost 5 bases, J lost 3 bases, and 13 bases lay in between. The CDR3 is made up of 14 amino acids. Looked up from germline, CDR1 is PRHDT and CDR2 is FYEKMQ (reference sequence). CDR3 amino acids: CASSMRQVEETQYF. The CDR3 nucleotides read TGTGCCAGCAGCATGAGACAGGTGGAAGAGACCCAGTACTTC.

The chain combines TRBV7-3 with TRBJ2-2; 8 bases agree with TRBD2. The germline V gene encodes CDR1 SGHTA and CDR2 FQGTGA. The CDR3 spans 17 residues. With V trimmed by 5 bases and J by 5 bases, 13 bases remained unmatched. CDR3 sequence: CASSPKIPGGQTGELFF. As DNA, the CDR3 is TGTGCCAGCAGCCCCAAAATCCCGGGGGGGCAGACCGGGGAGCTGTTTTTT.

J is TRBJ1-2 and V is TRBV7-9; the match to TRBD1 covers 10 bases. CDR3 length equals 14 residues. V gave up 5 bases and J gave up 4 bases; unmatched junction bases: 4. Germline V gene data show CDR1 as SEHNR and CDR2 as FQNEAQ (reference sequence). CDR3 nucleotides: TGTGCCAGCAGCCGACAGGGGGCCCCCTATGGCTACACCTTC. Encoded protein: CASSRQGAPYGYTF.

The chain carries TRBV9 and TRBJ1-1; no firm D call. Germline V gene sequence: CDR1 SGDLS, CDR2 YYNGEE. The CDR3 loop spans 13 amino acids. Trimming removed 5 bases from V and 4 bases from J, with 12 bases in between. CDR3 sequence reads: CASRDYDTTEAFF. The CDR3 nucleotides read TGTGCCAGCAGAGACTACGACACCACTGAAGCTTTCTTT.

The chain uses TRBV10-3 and TRBJ1-3, with a tentative D call TRBD1 (6 bases). The germline V gene encodes CDR1 ENHRY and CDR2 SYGVKD. V was trimmed by 10 bases and J by 1 base, leaving 8 bases between them. This CDR3 has 12 residues. CDR3 region: CASQGSGNTIYF. CDR3 sequence (DNA): TGTGCCAGCCAGGGGTCTGGAAACACCATATATTTT.

This clone was observed a single time. The chain carries TRBV5-1 and TRBJ2-1; TRBD2 might be the D (5 bases). The CDR3 length is 14 residues. CDR1 is SGHRS and CDR2 is YFSETQ in the germline V gene. V lost 2 bases to trimming and J lost 13 bases, with 19 bases between them. This CDR3 is CASSFSPSLGSQFF. CDR3 nucleotides: TGCGCCAGCAGCTTCTCCCCTTCACTAGGTAGTCAGTTCTTC.

The chain has TRBV5-1 and TRBJ2-3; maybe TRBD1 (5 bases). The CDR3 contains 16 residues. Germline loops: CDR1 SGHRS, CDR2 YFSETQ. Trimming took 0 bases from V and 4 from J, leaving 15 bases between them. CDR3 in amino acids: CASSLDGRERADTQYF. CDR3 in DNA: TGCGCCAGCAGCTTGGATGGCAGGGAAAGAGCAGATACGCAGTATTTT. The full variable domain, completed using reference TRBV5-1 and TRBJ2-3, is KAGVTQTPRYLIKTRGQQVTLSCSPISGHRSVSWYQQTPGQGLQFLFEYFSETQRNKGNFPGRFSGRQFSNSRSEMNVSTLELGDSALYLCASSLDGRERADTQYFGPGTRLTVL.

This clone was detected once. The V gene is TRBV9, the J gene TRBJ2-3; D gene ambiguous. CDR3 size: 14 residues. Trimming shortened V by 3 bases and J by 1 base, and 9 bases separated the two germline ends. Germline CDR1 SGDLS, CDR2 YYNGEE. The CDR3 DNA reads as TGTGCCAGCAGCGCCGCTCGGGGCACAGATACGCAGTATTTT. Translating it yields CASSAARGTDTQYF.

The rearrangement links TRBV10-2 to TRBJ2-7; 7 nucleotides align to TRBD1. With V trimmed by 7 bases and J by 3 bases, 12 bases remained unmatched. Per germline, CDR1 WSHSY and CDR2 SAAADI. The CDR3 covers 15 residues. In DNA, the CDR3 is TGCGCCAGCACCGCCCCCCAGACAGGGATCTACGAGCAGTACTTC. Protein product: CASTAPQTGIYEQYF.

This clone was detected once. This chain links TRBV2 with TRBJ1-2; D may be TRBD1 (6 bases). The germline V gene encodes CDR1 SNHLY and CDR2 FYNNEI. With 2 bases removed from V and 4 bases from J, the gap between germline ends came to 8 bases. The CDR3 is made up of 13 amino acids. The chain's CDR3 is CASSEPRGYGYTF. CDR3 in DNA: TGTGCCAGCAGTGAACCCAGGGGCTATGGCTACACCTTC.

The J gene is TRBJ2-7, the V gene TRBV6-5; 10 bases agree with TRBD1. The CDR3 length is 14 residues. J gave up 5 bases and V 6 bases, and 7 bases lay outside the gene matches. Germline values: CDR1 MNHEY, CDR2 SVGAGI. The CDR3 bases are TGTGCCAGCAGCCCCGGGACAGGGGTAGACGAGCAGTACTTC. This gives the protein CASSPGTGVDEQYF.